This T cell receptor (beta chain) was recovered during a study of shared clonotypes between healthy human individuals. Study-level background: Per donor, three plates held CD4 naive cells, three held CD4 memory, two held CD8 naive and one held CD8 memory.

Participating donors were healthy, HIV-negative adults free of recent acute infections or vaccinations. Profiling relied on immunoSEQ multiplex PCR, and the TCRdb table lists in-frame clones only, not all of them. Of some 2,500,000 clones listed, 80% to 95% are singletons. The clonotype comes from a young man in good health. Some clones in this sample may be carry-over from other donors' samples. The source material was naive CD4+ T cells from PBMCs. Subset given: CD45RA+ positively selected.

This chain's CDR3 is CASSTRGDPDYGYTF. CDR3 DNA sequence: TGTGCCAGCAGCACCCGCGGGGACCCGGACTATGGCTACACCTTC. V usage is TRBV9 and J usage is TRBJ1-2; D perhaps matches TRBD1 (5 bases). The CDR3 sequence is 15 residues long. Germline loops: CDR1 SGDLS, CDR2 YYNGEE. Trimming removed 4 bases from V and 3 bases from J, with 16 bases in between.